The T cell receptor beta chain under discussion was sequenced for a study of CD8+CD57+ T cells in acquired aplastic anemia. This clonotype was counted a few times. TCR beta VDJ and CDR3 profiling used genomic DNA as template. MiXCR, run by TCRdb on the reads, gives a single entry per CDR3 protein. There are 200,000 to 250,000 distinct CDR3 sequences in the sample; 30% to 40% occur only once, and 1% to 1.3% lies in the top ten. Germline trimming cut 6 bases from V and 4 bases from J; bases unmatched to any gene: 6. This CDR3 has 16 amino acids. Germline CDR1 and CDR2: WSHSY and SAAADI. The sequence derives from a human donor in good health, serving as a control. Material: sorted CD4+, CD8+, or CD8+CD57+ T cells (not recorded which) from PBMCs. This rearrangement joins TRBV10-2 to TRBJ2-3, with 14 bases identical to TRBD2. The CDR3 loop reads CASRKMTSGRADTQYF. The DNA for the CDR3 is TGCGCCAGCAGGAAAATGACTAGCGGGAGGGCAGATACGCAGTATTTT.